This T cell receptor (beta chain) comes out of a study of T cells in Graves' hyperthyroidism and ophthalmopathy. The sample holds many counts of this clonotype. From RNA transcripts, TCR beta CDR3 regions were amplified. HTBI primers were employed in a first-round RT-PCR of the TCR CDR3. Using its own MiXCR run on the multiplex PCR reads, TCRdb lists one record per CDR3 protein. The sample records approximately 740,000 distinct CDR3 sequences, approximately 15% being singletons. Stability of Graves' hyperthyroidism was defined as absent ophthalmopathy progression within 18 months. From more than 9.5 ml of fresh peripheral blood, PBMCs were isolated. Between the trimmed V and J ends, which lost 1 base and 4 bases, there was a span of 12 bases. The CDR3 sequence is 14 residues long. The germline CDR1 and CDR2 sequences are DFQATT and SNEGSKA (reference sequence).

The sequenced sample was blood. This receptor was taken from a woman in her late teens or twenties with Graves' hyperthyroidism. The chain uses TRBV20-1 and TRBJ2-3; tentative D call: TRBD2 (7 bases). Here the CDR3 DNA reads TGCAGTGCTAGAGTATCGGGGGGCGCAGATACGCAGTATTTT. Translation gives CSARVSGGADTQYF.